This T cell receptor (beta chain) was retrieved from a study of T cells in Graves' hyperthyroidism and ophthalmopathy. This clonotype was seen at least ten times. An absence of ophthalmopathy progression within 18 months meant stable Graves' hyperthyroidism. Patients were aged 18 to 65, had disease duration under 2 months, and had newly diagnosed hyperthyroidism. Clinicians diagnosed patients from clinical symptoms, serum thyroxine and TRAb, thyroid ultrasound and orbital computed tomography. Fresh 10 ml peripheral blood yielded PBMCs. RNA transcripts gave rise to amplified TCR beta CDR3 regions. When the TCR CDR3 underwent first-round RT-PCR, the HTBI primer set was used. TCRdb reanalysed the multiplex PCR reads using MiXCR and keeps one entry per CDR3 protein. The table records about 210,000 distinct CDR3 sequences, around 17% of them present only once. The sequencing sample was made of blood. This sequence originates from a man aged 40-49 years with Graves' hyperthyroidism.

The CDR3, as DNA: TGTGCCAGCAGCTTATATAGCGGGAGCTCCTACGAGCAGTACTTC. It codes for CASSLYSGSSYEQYF. This sequence joins TRBV7-3 and TRBJ2-7; 9 nucleotides align to TRBD2. V lost 2 bases and J lost 0; bases outside the gene matches: 2. Germline-derived CDR1 and CDR2 are SGHTA and FQGTGA. CDR3 length: 15 amino acids.